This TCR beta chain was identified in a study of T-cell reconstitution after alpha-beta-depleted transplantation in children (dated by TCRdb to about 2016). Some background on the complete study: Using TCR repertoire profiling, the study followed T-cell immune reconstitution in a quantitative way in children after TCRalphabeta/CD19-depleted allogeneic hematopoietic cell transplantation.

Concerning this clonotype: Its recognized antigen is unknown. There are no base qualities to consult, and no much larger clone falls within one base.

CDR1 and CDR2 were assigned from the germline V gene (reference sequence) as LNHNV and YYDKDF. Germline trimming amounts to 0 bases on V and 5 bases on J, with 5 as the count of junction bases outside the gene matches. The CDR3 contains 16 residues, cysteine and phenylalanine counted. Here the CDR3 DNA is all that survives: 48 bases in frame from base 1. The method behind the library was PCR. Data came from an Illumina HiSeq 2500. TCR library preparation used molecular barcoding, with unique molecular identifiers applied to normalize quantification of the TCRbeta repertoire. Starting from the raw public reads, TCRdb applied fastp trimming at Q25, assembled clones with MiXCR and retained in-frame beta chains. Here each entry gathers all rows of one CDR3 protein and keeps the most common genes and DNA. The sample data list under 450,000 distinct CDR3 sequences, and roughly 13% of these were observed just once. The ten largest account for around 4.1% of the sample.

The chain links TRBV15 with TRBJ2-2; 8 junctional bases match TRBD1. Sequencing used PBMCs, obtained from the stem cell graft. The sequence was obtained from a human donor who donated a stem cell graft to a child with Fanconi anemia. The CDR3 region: CATSRDSGGRTGELFF. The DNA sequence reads TGTGCCACCAGCAGAGATTCAGGGGGCCGGACCGGGGAGCTGTTTTTT.